This T cell receptor beta chain appears in the sequencing data of a study of PD-L1 blockade in urothelial cancer (dated 2017 in TCRdb). In terms of the full investigation: Therapy was started at some point between 2012 and 2014 for all patients, and atezolizumab 1,200 mg was administered intravenously every 3 weeks. Durable clinical benefit was achieved by nine patients but not by the remaining 20. Blood samples gave a median of around 140,000 T cells and approximately 80,000 unique TCRs, with a median clonality of approximately 0.08. Twenty-five of 29 patients were males with bladder-origin urothelial cancer, and about 65% of the roughly 29 reported a prior smoking history. Pretreatment blood TCR-seq was available for about 28 patients, at least one posttreatment blood collection was obtained for roughly 25 patients, and tumor TCR-seq was available for roughly 25 patients. Blood samples were analyzed at two time points: 3 weeks after treatment start (second dose) and 6 weeks after treatment start. Durable clinical benefit meant progression-free survival longer than 6 months, and TCR features were also tested against progression-free and overall survival. An exploratory multi-omic analysis was conducted of the somatic, immune and clinical correlates of response to PD-L1 blockade with atezolizumab in urothelial cancer. Patients had an ECOG performance status of 0 or 1 and had received between 0 and 3 prior chemotherapy regimens. In the same patients, pretreatment tumors underwent whole exome sequencing and RNA sequencing in addition to TCR sequencing. Pretreatment tumor samples, along with matched peripheral blood serially collected before and after atezolizumab treatment, were subjected to TCR sequencing. Study-level results and caveats: Because the sample size was small (n = 29) and many of the analyses were exploratory, the results are meant to be hypothesis-generating. A pretreatment peripheral blood TCR clonality below the median was linked to improved progression-free and overall survival. At 3 weeks after the start of treatment, tumor-associated TCR clones in peripheral blood had expanded more in patients with durable benefit (n ≈ 24, p = 0.022).

The table lists this clone with a few counts. Its antigen has not been determined. Base qualities were left out, and no much larger clone turns up one base away. Including the terminal cysteine and phenylalanine, the CDR3 comprises 14 residues. Only the CDR3 DNA stays, 42 bases, in frame from base 1. Taken from the germline V gene, the CDR1 and CDR2 loops are SGHAT and FQNNGV. V is cut back by 5 bases and J by 4 bases, with 1 base in the junction unmatched. A total of roughly 31 patients with locally advanced or metastatic urothelial carcinoma, treated at Memorial Sloan Kettering on a trial protocol, made up the cohort. Peripheral blood mononuclear cells were collected pretreatment and during treatment, at between 1 and 8 total time points per patient. The Qiagen DNeasy Blood extraction kit was used to purify genomic DNA from total PBMCs and from tumor samples. PBMCs were collected pretreatment and during treatment and were isolated and stored as previously described.

Each PCR received spiked-in synthetic TCR analog templates so that absolute template abundance could be estimated from read counts. TCRbeta CDR3 regions were amplified from genomic DNA with bias-controlled V and J gene primers using the immunoSEQ assay. Sequencing of rearranged TCRbeta segments was done at approximately 20X coverage. The original methods were these. Sequencing errors were corrected by clustering, and CDR3s were annotated against IMGT so that V, D and J genes could be assigned. Out-of-frame and stop-codon sequences were excluded, and only productive TCRbeta rearrangements were used in downstream analyses. Clonality was calculated as one minus the Shannon entropy normalized by the log of the number of unique productive sequences. Fisher's exact test with Benjamini-Hochberg correction, at a threshold of adjusted p below 0.01, was used to find clones that differed between time points or between blood and tumor. TCRdb re-hosts the immuneACCESS table, in-frame sequences only. Its copies lack some clones; in the studies checked, an unresolved V gene accounts for under half of them, and the cause for the rest is not known. That table furnishes V, J and clone size, whereas the DNA furnished D and trimming. The sample table shows under 100,000 clones, and 82% are seen once. Approximately 9.5% of the sample comes from the top ten.

The material sequenced was PBMCs, taken around atezolizumab (anti-PD-L1) treatment. The chain is assembled from TRBV11-2 and TRBJ2-5; 13 junctional bases match TRBD2. The source of this sequence is a man between 65 and 85 years old with urothelial cancer. The CDR3 loop reads CASSRTSGGETQYF. The bases read TGTGCCAGCAGCCGGACTAGCGGGGGAGAGACCCAGTACTTC.